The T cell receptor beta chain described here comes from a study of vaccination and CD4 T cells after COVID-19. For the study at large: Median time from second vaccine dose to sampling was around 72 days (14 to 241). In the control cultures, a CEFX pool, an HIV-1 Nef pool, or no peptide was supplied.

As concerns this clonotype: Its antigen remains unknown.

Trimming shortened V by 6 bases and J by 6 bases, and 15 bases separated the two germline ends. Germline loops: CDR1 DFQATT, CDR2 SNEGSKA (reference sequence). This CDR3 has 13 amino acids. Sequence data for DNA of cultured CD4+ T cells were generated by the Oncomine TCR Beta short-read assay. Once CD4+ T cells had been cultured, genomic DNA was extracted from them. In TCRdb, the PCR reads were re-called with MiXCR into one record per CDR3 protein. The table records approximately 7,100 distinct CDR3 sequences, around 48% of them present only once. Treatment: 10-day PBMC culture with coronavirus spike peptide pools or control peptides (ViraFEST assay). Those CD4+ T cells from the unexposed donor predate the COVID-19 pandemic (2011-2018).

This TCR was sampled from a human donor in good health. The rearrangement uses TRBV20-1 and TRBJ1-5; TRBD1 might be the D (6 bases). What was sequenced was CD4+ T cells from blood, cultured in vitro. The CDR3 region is CSAETGSGQPQHF. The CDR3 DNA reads TGCAGTGCGGAAACAGGGAGCGGTCAGCCCCAGCATTTT.